Below, 14 T cell receptor beta chains from the same sample are listed, as sequenced in a study of blood T cell repertoires in COVID-19. This table comes from immunoSEQ multiplex PCR, and its TCRdb copy is limited to in-frame clones, with some not included. The sample includes 140,000 to 150,000 clones, approximately 84% of them seen just once. Sequencing was performed on PBMCs or T cells enriched from blood (not recorded which). These receptor sequences come from a woman in her fifties or sixties with acute COVID-19.

The DNA for the CDR3 is TGTGCCAGTAGACTAGCGGGGGCCTACAATGAGCAGTTCTTC. Residues: CASRLAGAYNEQFF. The gene calls are TRBV19 and TRBJ2-1; 11 positions agree with TRBD2. The CDR3 has 14 residues. The V gene end was trimmed by 6 bases and the J gene end by 2 bases; junction bases not matched to a gene: 0. CDR1 and CDR2 from the germline V gene are LNHDA and SQIVND (reference sequence).

This clone was counted a few times. V usage is TRBV29-1 and J usage is TRBJ2-1; D possibly corresponds to TRBD2 (5 bases). Per germline, CDR1 SQVTM and CDR2 ANQGSEA. The CDR3 totals 12 residues. V was pared by 7 bases and J by 8 bases, with 15 bases between. As DNA, the CDR3 is TGCAGCGCCGAGGGCACAGTCGATGAGCAGTTCTTC. Protein product: CSAEGTVDEQFF.

The chain has TRBV19 and TRBJ2-1, with 12 nucleotides matching TRBD2. The V segment lost 5 bases and the J segment 1 base; nucleotides outside the gene matches: 6. The CDR3 is 17 amino acids. Germline loops: CDR1 LNHDA, CDR2 SQIVND (reference sequence). The CDR3 sequence is CASSPGGTSGSYNEQFF. The CDR3 DNA reads TGTGCCAGTAGTCCAGGCGGGACTAGCGGGTCCTACAATGAGCAGTTCTTC.

The CDR3 loop reads CASSVERQGPLKGPTHNEQFF. CDR3 DNA sequence: TGTGCCAGCAGCGTAGAAAGACAGGGGCCACTAAAAGGACCAACCCACAATGAGCAGTTCTTC. The V gene is TRBV9, the J gene TRBJ2-1, with 8 nucleotides matching TRBD1. Germline V CDR1 and CDR2: SGDLS, YYNGEE. The trim removed 0 bases at V and 5 bases at J, leaving 22 bases unmatched. The CDR3 is made up of 21 amino acids.

By proportion, this clone is medium-sized. V gene TRBV5-1 combines with J gene TRBJ2-3; 10 bases line up with TRBD2. The CDR3 is 17 amino acids. From germline, CDR1 is SGHRS and CDR2 YFSETQ. V lost 0 bases, J lost 0 bases, and 4 bases stayed unmatched. The CDR3 is CASSLDTSGTSTDTQYF. The CDR3 DNA is TGCGCCAGCAGCTTGGATACTAGCGGGACCAGCACAGATACGCAGTATTTT.

This chain connects TRBV7-3 to TRBJ2-5, with 8 bases aligning to TRBD1. Unmatched junction bases numbered 10, after V lost 8 bases and J lost 5 bases. This CDR3 region has 14 residues. Germline V gene sequence: CDR1 SGHTA, CDR2 FQGTGA. The CDR3 is CASAPQGARETQYF. The CDR3 coding sequence is TGTGCCAGCGCCCCTCAGGGGGCGCGGGAGACCCAGTACTTC.

Concerning this clone: Other DNA sequences in the same sample also yield this CDR3. This chain joins TRBV7-2 and TRBJ1-5, with unresolved D. The germline gives CDR1 SGHTA, CDR2 FQGNSA. The V end was cut by 5 bases, the J end by 6 bases, with 8 bases between. The CDR3 is made up of 12 amino acids. The CDR3 nucleotides read TGTGCCAGCAGCCTTCCGGGTCAGCCCCAGCATTTT. It yields the protein CASSLPGQPQHF.

This chain uses TRBV7-9 with TRBJ1-1; 8 positions agree with TRBD1. Germline V gene data show CDR1 as SEHNR and CDR2 as FQNEAQ (reference sequence). V gave up 4 bases and J gave up 3 bases; unmatched junction bases: 4. The CDR3 spans 14 residues. CDR3 in DNA: TGTGCCAGCAGCTATCAGGGGGCTCACACTGAAGCTTTCTTT. This encodes CASSYQGAHTEAFF. The full variable domain, its missing parts supplied by reference TRBV7-9 and TRBJ1-1, is DTGVSQNPRHKITKRGQNVTFRCDPISEHNRLYWYRQTLGQGPEFLTYFQNEAQLEKSRLLSDRFSAERPKGSFSTLEIQRTEQGDSAMYLCASSYQGAHTEAFFGQGTRLTVV.

The chain is built from TRBV21-1 and TRBJ2-7; TRBD2 reflects the table's D call only, with no check against the DNA. TRBV21-1 is recorded as a pseudogene. The CDR3 runs to 15 residues. CDR3 amino acids: CASSKDGPRWREQYF. The CDR3 region has the DNA TGTGCCAGCAGCAAAGATGGCCCCCGTTGGAGGGAGCAGTACTTC.

The chain employs TRBV6-5 and TRBJ2-7, with 8 bases lining up with TRBD2. Germline CDR1 MNHEY, CDR2 SVGAGI. This CDR3 has 14 amino acids. The junction had 5 bases not matched to a gene; V was cut back by 5 bases and J by 2 bases. The CDR3 sequence: CASSHGRVAYEQYF. In DNA form, the CDR3 reads TGTGCCAGCAGTCACGGGAGGGTCGCCTACGAGCAGTACTTC.

The genes are TRBV6-4 and TRBJ2-1; TRBD1 matches at 9 bases. The V gene's germline CDR1 is MRHNA and CDR2 SNTAGT. This CDR3 comprises 14 residues. The ends lost 4 bases at V and 8 bases at J; junction bases unmatched: 6. The CDR3 is CASSGEQGADEQFF. As DNA, the CDR3 is TGTGCCAGCAGTGGAGAACAGGGGGCCGATGAGCAGTTCTTC.

The chain is built from TRBV5-6 and TRBJ1-3; 9 nucleotides align to TRBD1. Per germline, CDR1 SGHDT and CDR2 YYEEEE. V lost 1 base and J lost 4; bases outside the gene matches: 3. The CDR3 consists of 15 residues. CDR3 DNA sequence: TGTGCCAGCAGCTTGATCGGGACAGGGGGAAACACCATATATTTT. Translated, it gives CASSLIGTGGNTIYF.

The genes are TRBV12-3 or TRBV12-4 and TRBJ1-6; D is unresolved. V lost 4 bases, J lost 5 bases, and 3 bases lay in between. This CDR3 has 12 amino acids. The CDR3 DNA sequence: TGTGCCAGCAGTTCTAATAATTCACCCCTCCACTTT. Translating gives CASSSNNSPLHF.

This chain joins TRBV27 and TRBJ1-1; unclear D gene. Germline assignment: CDR1 MNHEY and CDR2 SMNVEV (reference sequence). The CDR3 totals 15 residues. Deletions cut 7 bases from V and 1 base from J, with 16 bases between. The CDR3 reads CASKQNLRENTEAFF. CDR3 sequence (DNA): TGTGCCAGCAAGCAAAATCTACGGGAGAACACTGAAGCTTTCTTT.